This entry lists 21 T cell receptor beta chains sequenced from one sample in a study of OX40 agonist ivuxolimab in advanced cancers. The protocol was immunoSEQ multiplex PCR, while the TCRdb copy is restricted to in-frame clones and leaves out a portion. The sample has approximately 83,000 clones; about 85% are singletons. Sequences were derived from CD4+ or CD8+ T cells sorted from blood, sampled in a trial of the OX40 agonist ivuxolimab. All receptors come from an adult with an advanced solid tumor such as melanoma, head and neck, liver or kidney cancer.

The gene calls are TRBV5-4 and TRBJ2-7, with no clear D. V was pared by 3 bases and J by 6 bases, with 16 bases between. The CDR3 has 14 amino acids. Per germline, CDR1 SGHNT and CDR2 YYREEE (reference sequence). The CDR3 spells CASSSGLELGEQYF. CDR3 in DNA: TGTGCCAGCAGCTCGGGTCTGGAGCTGGGCGAGCAGTACTTC.

The chain carries TRBV6-6 and TRBJ2-7; D is undetermined. Per the germline V gene, CDR1 is MNHNY and CDR2 is SVGAGI (reference sequence). This CDR3 spans 12 amino acids. Trimming removed 5 bases from V and 1 base from J, with 6 bases in between. The CDR3 here is CASSTRSYEQYF. The CDR3 bases are TGTGCCAGCAGTACGAGGTCCTACGAGCAGTACTTC.

The V gene is TRBV6-1, the J gene TRBJ1-1; D gene uncertain. The CDR3 extends over 15 amino acids. V lost 5 bases and J 0 bases, leaving 13 bases between the germline ends. Germline assignment: CDR1 MNHNS and CDR2 SASEGT. The CDR3 region has the DNA TGTGCCAGCAGTCCCTCCTACGGGGTGAACACTGAAGCTTTCTTT. This encodes CASSPSYGVNTEAFF.

The V gene is TRBV29-1, the J gene TRBJ1-1; TRBD1 is a possible D gene (5 bases). The CDR3 contains 14 residues. The V end lost 3 bases, the J end lost 1 base, and 12 bases lay between the germline ends. Germline CDR1 and CDR2: SQVTM and ANQGSEA. The CDR3 spells CSVDRLGPNTEAFF. The CDR3 DNA is TGCAGCGTTGACCGTTTGGGACCGAACACTGAAGCTTTCTTT.

This sequence joins TRBV5-4 and TRBJ2-7, with 8 bases matching TRBD2. Germline trimming cut 4 bases from V and 4 bases from J; bases unmatched to any gene: 7. The CDR3 covers 14 residues. Germline assignment: CDR1 SGHNT and CDR2 YYREEE (reference sequence). CDR3 sequence reads: CASSPGRGVYEQYF. The CDR3 DNA follows: TGTGCCAGCAGCCCCGGGAGGGGGGTTTACGAGCAGTACTTC. Full variable domain (outside the CDR3, taken from reference TRBV5-4 and TRBJ2-7): ETGVTQSPTHLIKTRGQQVTLRCSSQSGHNTVSWYQQALGQGPQFIFQYYREEENGRGNFPPRFSGLQFPNYSSELNVNALELDDSALYLCASSPGRGVYEQYFGPGTRLTVT.

The chain carries TRBV2 and TRBJ1-5; the D is unclear. Germline V CDR1 and CDR2: SNHLY, FYNNEI. CDR3 length: 13 residues. Trimming left V 6 bases short and J 7 bases short, with 13 bases between. In nucleotides, the CDR3 is TGTGCCAGCAGGGAGGACCGAGACCAGCCCCAGCATTTT. It encodes CASREDRDQPQHF.

The chain has TRBV5-6 and TRBJ1-2; D is unresolved. Germline V gene sequence: CDR1 SGHDT, CDR2 YYEEEE. Trimming took 4 bases from V and 6 from J, leaving 19 bases between them. The CDR3 sequence is 15 residues long. The CDR3 sequence: CASSPPWQQSHGYTF. CDR3 sequence (DNA): TGTGCCAGCAGCCCCCCTTGGCAGCAATCTCATGGCTACACCTTC.

This chain joins TRBV7-6 and TRBJ2-1; the match to TRBD2 covers 9 bases. V shed 5 bases, J shed 6 bases, and the junction held 11 bases outside the gene matches. Germline CDR1 is SGHVS and CDR2 is FNYEAQ. This CDR3 contains 16 residues. The CDR3 is CASSRRLAGEANEQFF. The CDR3 region has the DNA TGTGCCAGCAGCCGTCGCTTAGCGGGAGAAGCCAATGAGCAGTTCTTC.

The chain couples TRBV2 to TRBJ2-1, with D maybe TRBD1 (5 bases). The germline V and J ends were trimmed by 1 base and 4 bases, with 8 bases remaining between them. This CDR3 is 14 amino acids long. The germline CDR1 and CDR2 sequences are SNHLY and FYNNEI. The CDR3 sequence is CASSEGTLYNEQFF. The CDR3 DNA reads as TGTGCCAGCAGTGAAGGGACACTATACAATGAGCAGTTCTTC.

The V gene is TRBV7-9, the J gene TRBJ2-7; TRBD2 matches 12 bases. V trimming: 3 bases; J trimming: 5 bases; junction bases outside the gene matches: 5. This CDR3 is built from 15 residues. The germline CDR1 and CDR2 sequences are SEHNR and FQNEAQ (reference sequence). The CDR3 DNA is TGTGCCAGCAGCTTTTCTAGCGGGGGGGCCCACGAGCAGTACTTC. Its translation is CASSFSSGGAHEQYF. The full variable domain, completed using reference TRBV7-9 and TRBJ2-7, is DTGVSQNPRHKITKRGQNVTFRCDPISEHNRLYWYRQTLGQGPEFLTYFQNEAQLEKSRLLSDRFSAERPKGSFSTLEIQRTEQGDSAMYLCASSFSSGGAHEQYFGPGTRLTVT.

This clone has just one count. This rearrangement joins TRBV7-8 to TRBJ2-1; 7 nucleotides align to TRBD2. V lost 2 bases to trimming and J lost 4 bases; unmatched junction nucleotides: 11. The CDR3 is 17 residues long. Germline V gives CDR1 SGHVS, CDR2 FQNEAQ. CDR3 protein: CASSLLGEGLNYNEQFF. For the CDR3, the DNA is TGTGCCAGCAGCTTATTAGGGGAGGGACTAAATTACAATGAGCAGTTCTTC.

The chain joins TRBV7-8 to TRBJ1-6, with TRBD1 as a possible D gene (5 bases). The germline V and J ends were trimmed by 5 bases and 9 bases, with 20 bases remaining between them. Germline V CDR1 and CDR2: SGHVS, FQNEAQ. This CDR3 is 16 amino acids long. The CDR3 spells CASSNTGGVASSPLHF. In DNA form, the CDR3 reads TGTGCCAGCAGCAATACAGGCGGGGTTGCGAGTTCACCCCTCCACTTT.

The chain recombines TRBV6-6 with TRBJ2-2; 9 bases match TRBD1. The CDR3 length is 16 residues. Germline lookup yields CDR1 MNHNY and CDR2 SVGAGI (reference sequence). With V trimmed by 4 bases and J by 4 bases, 7 bases remained unmatched. The CDR3 here is CASSSPGQGSTGELFF. The CDR3 nucleotides read TGTGCCAGCAGTTCCCCGGGACAGGGTAGCACCGGGGAGCTGTTTTTT.

This clone was seen at least ten times. This chain joins TRBV5-4 and TRBJ1-2; D gene ambiguous. V lost 4 bases and J 4 bases, leaving 17 bases between the germline ends. Germline lookup yields CDR1 SGHNT and CDR2 YYREEE (reference sequence). This CDR3 is 15 amino acids long. Here the CDR3 reads CASSNSGGLSYGYTF. The CDR3 DNA reads as TGTGCCAGCAGCAATAGTGGAGGGTTGAGCTATGGCTACACCTTC.

CDR3 in amino acids: CAIASGTGAYEQYF. The CDR3 DNA is TGTGCCATCGCCTCCGGGACAGGGGCATACGAGCAGTACTTC. The V call is TRBV10-3, the J call TRBJ2-7; 10 nucleotides align to TRBD1. Germline V gene data show CDR1 as ENHRY and CDR2 as SYGVKD. The trim removed 8 bases at V and 4 bases at J, leaving 8 bases unmatched. CDR3 length: 14 amino acids.

The chain couples TRBV19 to TRBJ2-7; 7 bases fit TRBD1. CDR3 length: 14 residues. V lost 5 bases to trimming and J lost 3 bases; unmatched junction nucleotides: 7. CDR1 and CDR2 (germline): LNHDA, SQIVND (reference sequence). The CDR3 DNA is TGTGCCAGTAGTCACGCGACAGGGTACTACGAGCAGTACTTC. Its translation: CASSHATGYYEQYF.

The chain couples TRBV6-1 to TRBJ2-7, with 8 positions matching TRBD2. This CDR3 has 13 amino acids. V lost 8 bases and J lost 3; bases outside the gene matches: 6. Germline V gives CDR1 MNHNS, CDR2 SASEGT. This CDR3 reads CASGSGTSYEQYF. DNA of the CDR3: TGTGCCAGCGGCTCCGGGACTAGCTACGAGCAGTACTTC.

V is TRBV4-1 and J is TRBJ2-1; 11 bases align to TRBD2. Germline assignment: CDR1 MGHRA and CDR2 YSYEKL. The CDR3 consists of 15 residues. The trim removed 3 bases at V and 6 bases at J, leaving 4 bases unmatched. The CDR3 spells CASSHDSGGANEQFF. CDR3 coding DNA: TGCGCCAGCAGCCATGATAGCGGGGGGGCCAATGAGCAGTTCTTC.

This clone was found once. The gene calls are TRBV6-1 and TRBJ2-7; the D is unclear. This CDR3 is built from 11 residues. The V gene's germline CDR1 is MNHNS and CDR2 SASEGT. The V end lost 6 bases, the J end lost 3 bases, and 6 bases lay between the germline ends. This CDR3 is CASRQYYEQYF. Here the CDR3 DNA reads TGTGCCAGCAGACAGTACTACGAGCAGTACTTC.

The genes are TRBV27 and TRBJ2-3; tentatively, D is TRBD2 (7 bases). The V gene lost 4 bases and the J gene lost 2 bases, with 22 bases spanning the gap. Germline CDR1 and CDR2: MNHEY and SMNVEV (reference sequence). The CDR3 loop spans 18 amino acids. The CDR3 DNA reads as TGTGCCAGCAGTTCCCCCCCCGGGGGGCGCATAAACACAGATACGCAGTATTTT. Translated: CASSSPPGGRINTDTQYF.

This clone was observed a few times. The CDR3 spells CASSLGGAETDEQFF. CDR3 DNA sequence: TGTGCCAGCAGCTTAGGAGGGGCCGAAACCGATGAGCAGTTCTTC. The rearrangement uses TRBV7-2 and TRBJ2-1; either TRBD1 or TRBD2 may fit D (5 bases each). This CDR3 spans 15 amino acids. The germline gives CDR1 SGHTA, CDR2 FQGNSA. Trimming took off 1 base at V and 8 bases at J, with 15 bases between the two ends.